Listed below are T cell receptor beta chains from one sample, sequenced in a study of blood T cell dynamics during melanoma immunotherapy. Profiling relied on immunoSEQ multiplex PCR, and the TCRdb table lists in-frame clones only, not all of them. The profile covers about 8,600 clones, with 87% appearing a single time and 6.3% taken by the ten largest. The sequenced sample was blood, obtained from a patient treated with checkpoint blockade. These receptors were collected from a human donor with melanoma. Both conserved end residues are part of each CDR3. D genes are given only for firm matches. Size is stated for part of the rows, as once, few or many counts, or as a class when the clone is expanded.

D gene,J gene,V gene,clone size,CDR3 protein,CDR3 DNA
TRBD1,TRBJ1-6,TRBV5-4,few,CASRGQGDSPLHF,TGTGCCAGCAGGGGACAGGGAGATTCACCCCTCCACTTT
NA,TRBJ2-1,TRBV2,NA,CASSNLASGNEQFF,TGTGCCAGCAGTAACTTGGCGAGCGGCAATGAGCAGTTCTTC
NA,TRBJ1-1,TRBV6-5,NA,CASSTVNTEAFF,TGTGCCAGCAGTACAGTGAACACTGAAGCTTTCTTT
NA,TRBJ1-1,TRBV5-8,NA,CASSLGGPMNTEAFF,TGTGCCAGCAGCTTGGGCGGCCCAATGAACACTGAAGCTTTCTTT
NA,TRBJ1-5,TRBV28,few,CASTSSGPQHF,TGTGCCAGCACCTCGAGCGGGCCCCAGCATTTT
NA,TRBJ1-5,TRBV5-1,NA,CASSLGAYSNQPQHF,TGCGCCAGCAGCTTAGGGGCATATAGCAATCAGCCCCAGCATTTT
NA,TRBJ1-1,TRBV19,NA,CASSRTGGTEAFF,TGTGCCAGTAGTAGGACCGGGGGCACTGAAGCTTTCTTT
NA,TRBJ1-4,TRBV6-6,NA,CASSYGVANEKLFF,TGTGCCAGCAGTTACGGGGTGGCTAATGAAAAACTGTTTTTT
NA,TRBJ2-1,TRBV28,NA,CASTPPAHIYEQFF,TGTGCCAGCACCCCCCCAGCGCACATCTATGAGCAGTTCTTC
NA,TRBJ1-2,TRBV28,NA,CASSPPGNNYGYTF,TGTGCCAGCAGCCCACCGGGCAACAACTATGGCTACACCTTC
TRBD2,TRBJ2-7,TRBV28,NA,CASRPTSGNSYEQYF,TGTGCCAGCAGACCTACTAGCGGGAACTCCTACGAGCAGTACTTC
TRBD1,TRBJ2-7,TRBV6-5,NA,CASSQSRTGNYEQYF,TGTGCCAGCAGTCAATCCAGGACAGGGAACTACGAGCAGTACTTC
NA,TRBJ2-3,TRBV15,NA,CATSRGIASGTDTQYF,TGTGCCACCAGCAGAGGTATCGCTAGCGGCACAGATACGCAGTATTTT
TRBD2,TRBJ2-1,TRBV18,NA,CASSPTTAGTSGSSYNEQFF,TGTGCCAGCTCACCAACAACAGCTGGGACTAGCGGGAGCTCCTACAATGAGCAGTTCTTC
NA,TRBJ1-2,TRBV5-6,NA,CASSLSRAGGYTF,TGTGCCAGCAGCTTGTCCAGGGCAGGCGGCTACACCTTC
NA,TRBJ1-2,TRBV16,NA,CASSQSGRAFTF,TGTGCCAGCAGCCAATCCGGGAGGGCTTTCACCTTC
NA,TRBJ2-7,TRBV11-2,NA,CASSLGRAESYEQYF,TGTGCCAGCAGCTTAGGAAGGGCCGAATCCTACGAGCAGTACTTC
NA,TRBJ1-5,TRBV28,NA,CASSLHGYSNQPQHF,TGTGCCAGCAGTTTACACGGTTATAGCAATCAGCCCCAGCATTTT
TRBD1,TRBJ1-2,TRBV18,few,CASWDRVGYGYTF,TGTGCCAGCTGGGACAGGGTCGGCTATGGCTACACCTTC
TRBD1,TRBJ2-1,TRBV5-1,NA,CASSRAGTGGYNEQFF,TGCGCCAGCAGCCGGGCCGGGACAGGGGGCTACAATGAGCAGTTCTTC
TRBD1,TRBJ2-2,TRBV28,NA,CASSLDGTGATGELFF,TGTGCCAGCAGTCTTGACGGGACAGGGGCCACCGGGGAGCTGTTTTTT
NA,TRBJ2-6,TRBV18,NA,CASFSGVTSGANVLTF,TGTGCCAGCTTTTCAGGGGTCACCTCTGGGGCCAACGTCCTGACTTTC
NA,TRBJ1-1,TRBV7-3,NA,CASSFTGALNTEAFF,TGTGCCAGCAGCTTCACCGGGGCCCTAAACACTGAAGCTTTCTTT
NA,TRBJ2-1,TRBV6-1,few,CASSDRPASYNEQFF,TGTGCCAGCAGTGACAGGCCAGCGTCCTACAATGAGCAGTTCTTC
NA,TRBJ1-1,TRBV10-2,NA,CASSLATGEAFF,TGCGCCAGCAGTCTGGCGACAGGTGAAGCTTTCTTT
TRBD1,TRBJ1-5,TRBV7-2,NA,CASSLVGTGGVGNQPQHF,TGTGCCAGCAGCTTAGTGGGGACAGGGGGCGTAGGAAATCAGCCCCAGCATTTT
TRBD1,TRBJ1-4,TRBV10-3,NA,CAISVQGDEKLFF,TGTGCCATCAGTGTTCAGGGGGATGAAAAACTGTTTTTT
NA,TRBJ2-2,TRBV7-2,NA,CASSFGAGTGELFF,TGTGCCAGCAGCTTCGGCGCTGGGACCGGGGAGCTGTTTTTT
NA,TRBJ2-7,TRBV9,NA,CASSVAGWEGEDEQYF,TGTGCCAGCAGCGTAGCTGGGTGGGAGGGGGAGGACGAGCAGTACTTC
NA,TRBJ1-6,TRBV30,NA,CAWSDRAWDSPLHF,TGTGCCTGGAGTGACAGGGCCTGGGATTCACCCCTCCACTTT
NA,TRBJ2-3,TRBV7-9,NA,CASSLSKGRATDTQYF,TGTGCCAGCAGCTTATCTAAGGGACGGGCCACAGATACGCAGTATTTT
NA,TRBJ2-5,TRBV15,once,CATSRGGDSLARETQYF,TGTGCCACCAGCAGGGGGGGGGACAGTTTGGCGAGAGAGACCCAGTACTTC
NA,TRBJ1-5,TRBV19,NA,CASSIQGGNQPQHF,TGTGCCAGTAGTATTCAGGGTGGCAATCAGCCCCAGCATTTT
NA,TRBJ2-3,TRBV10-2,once,CASSELWVASGTDTQYF,TGCGCCAGCAGTGAGTTATGGGTGGCTAGCGGCACAGATACGCAGTATTTT
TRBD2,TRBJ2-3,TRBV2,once,CASTASGYLTDTQYF,TGTGCCAGCACAGCTAGCGGGTACCTCACAGATACGCAGTATTTT